This T cell receptor (beta chain) was sequenced in a study of T cells in Graves' hyperthyroidism and ophthalmopathy. Broader study findings: Most thyroid clonotypes that were expanded above 0.001 also turned up in blood.

The length of the CDR3 is 13 residues. Germline assignment: CDR1 GTSNPN and CDR2 SVGIG (reference sequence). Trimming took 8 bases from V and 3 from J; bases not matched to a gene: 9. About this clonotype: Its specificity is not known.

RNA transcripts served as the template for amplifying TCR beta CDR3 regions. An initial round of RT-PCR targeting the TCR CDR3 relied on the HTBI primer set. TCRdb re-derived calls from the multiplex PCR reads in MiXCR, one entry per CDR3 protein. Here the sample spans 600,000 to 850,000 distinct CDR3 sequences, 18% being singletons. The hyperthyroidism was newly diagnosed and had lasted under 2 months; the patients were aged 18 to 65. It was uncontrolled infection, other autoimmune disease, pregnancy or lactation that excluded patients. This clonotype was sampled from a woman between 45 and 65 years old with Graves' hyperthyroidism that later progressed to Graves' ophthalmopathy. V gene TRBV30 combines with J gene TRBJ2-7, with 8 bases fitting TRBD1. The sample taken for sequencing was blood. Here the CDR3 DNA reads TGTGCCGGCTCAGGGGGCTATAGCTACGAGCAGTACTTC. It encodes CAGSGGYSYEQYF.